These 9 T cell receptor beta chains were all obtained from the same sample, sequenced in a study of T-cell memory formation after mild COVID-19. TCRdb passed the 5' RACE reads through MiXCR, listing each CDR3 protein once. Seen here are approximately 210,000 distinct CDR3 sequences, around 16% observed once, and the top ten hold 2.4%. The specimen sequenced was PBMCs or a T cell subset sorted from them (not recorded which). These receptors were collected from an adult woman who had mild COVID-19 (a few samples of this study predate the infection). Cell type and time point are not known.

This clonotype was detected many times. The chain employs TRBV7-9 and TRBJ2-7; tentative D call: TRBD1 (6 bases). Trimming took 6 bases from V and 3 from J, leaving 18 bases between them. The CDR3 extends over 15 amino acids. The germline V gene has CDR1 SEHNR and CDR2 FQNEAQ (reference sequence). The CDR3 here is CASRPVGGHGYEQYF. CDR3 nucleotide sequence: TGTGCCAGCAGGCCAGTAGGGGGACACGGCTACGAGCAGTACTTC. Full variable domain (rest looked up from reference TRBV7-9 and TRBJ2-7): DTGVSQNPRHKITKRGQNVTFRCDPISEHNRLYWYRQTLGQGPEFLTYFQNEAQLEKSRLLSDRFSAERPKGSFSTLEIQRTEQGDSAMYLCASRPVGGHGYEQYFGPGTRLTVT.

The chain couples TRBV7-8 to TRBJ1-1, with 9 bases lining up with TRBD1. The CDR3 is 15 residues long. Germline CDR1 SGHVS, CDR2 FQNEAQ. J lost 4 bases, V lost 3 bases, and 6 bases had no gene match. The CDR3 sequence: CASSFDTGGGTEAFF. The DNA for the CDR3 is TGTGCCAGCAGCTTTGACACAGGGGGCGGCACTGAAGCTTTCTTT.

In this sample, this clonotype turned up a few times. The rearrangement uses TRBV7-8 and TRBJ1-1; TRBD1 aligns across 8 bases. CDR3 length: 14 amino acids. Germline CDR1 reads SGHVS; CDR2 reads FQNEAQ. V was pared by 4 bases and J by 3 bases, with 4 bases of the junction left unmatched. In nucleotides, the CDR3 is TGTGCCAGCAGCTCCGACAGGGGAGACACTGAAGCTTTCTTT. Translation gives CASSSDRGDTEAFF.

This rearrangement joins TRBV12-3 or TRBV12-4 to TRBJ2-5; D is possibly TRBD2 (5 bases). The CDR3 consists of 14 residues. Between the trimmed V and J ends, which lost 2 bases and 7 bases, there was a span of 14 bases. This chain's CDR3 is CASSLQDLSGTQYF. The CDR3 DNA sequence: TGTGCCAGCAGTTTACAGGACCTCAGCGGGACCCAGTACTTC.

This clonotype has a count of ten or more. V usage is TRBV7-9 and J usage is TRBJ2-1; D possibly uses TRBD1 or TRBD2 (5 bases each). Trimming left V 1 base short and J 5 bases short, with 21 bases between. The CDR3 contains 18 residues. Germline V gives CDR1 SEHNR, CDR2 FQNEAQ (reference sequence). CDR3 in amino acids: CASSLGIRGPPHHNEQFF. The CDR3 DNA reads as TGTGCCAGCAGCTTAGGGATACGGGGACCCCCTCACCACAATGAGCAGTTCTTC.

This clonotype was detected only a few times. The chain's CDR3 is CASSYLGLAGLHSYEQYF. The CDR3 region has the DNA TGTGCCAGCAGTTACCTGGGCCTAGCGGGACTCCACTCCTACGAGCAGTACTTC. The chain joins TRBV6-5 to TRBJ2-7, with TRBD2 identical over 9 bases. J was trimmed by 0 bases and V by 2 bases; bases with no gene match: 11. This CDR3 spans 18 amino acids. Germline CDR1 and CDR2: MNHEY and SVGAGI.

This sequence joins TRBV6-1 and TRBJ2-1; D uncertain. CDR1 is MNHNS, CDR2 SASEGT, per germline. The CDR3 is 16 amino acids. Deletions cut 4 bases from V and 0 bases from J, with 13 bases between. CDR3 protein: CASSAIELSSYNEQFF. The CDR3 DNA is TGTGCCAGCAGTGCCATAGAATTGAGCTCCTACAATGAGCAGTTCTTC.

This clonotype has just a few counts. The chain couples TRBV7-3 to TRBJ2-7, with D perhaps given as TRBD1 or TRBD2 (5 bases each). V gave up 4 bases and J gave up 7 bases, with 14 bases separating them. This CDR3 spans 13 amino acids. Per the germline V gene, CDR1 is SGHTA and CDR2 is FQGTGA. CDR3 in DNA: TGTGCCAGCAGCTCCGGGGCCAGGGAAGAGCAGTACTTC. This codes for CASSSGAREEQYF.

V gene TRBV4-1 combines with J gene TRBJ2-1; D is undetermined. Germline V lookup: CDR1 MGHRA, CDR2 YSYEKL. Trimming pared 0 bases from V and 10 bases from J, leaving 10 bases between. The CDR3 extends over 13 amino acids. The chain's CDR3 is CASSQEMIWEQFF. The CDR3 bases are TGCGCCAGCAGCCAAGAAATGATCTGGGAGCAGTTCTTC.